This is a list of T cell receptor beta chains from one sample in a study of molecular identifiers for immune sequencing clone quantification. TCRdb re-called the PCR reads through MiXCR, storing one row per CDR3 protein. The table has 250,000 to 350,000 distinct CDR3 sequences, about a fifth seen once. The sequenced sample consisted of naive CD8+ T cells from blood, with Jurkat cell RNA spiked in. These receptors came from a human donor in good health. Some libraries in this study had Jurkat cell RNA spiked in. Both conserved end residues are part of each CDR3. Fields, in order: D gene, clone size, J gene, V gene, CDR3 length, CDR3 protein, CDR3 DNA. A D gene is named only where the DNA matches it firmly. Rows may omit the clone size; those that give it use once, few, many or a size class.

>NA|many|TRBJ1-3|TRBV12-3/TRBV12-4|14
CASTSWGAGNTIYF
TGTGCCAGCACTTCGTGGGGCGCTGGAAACACCATATATTTT
>NA|NA|TRBJ2-3|TRBV28|15
CASSFKGTYTDTQYF
TGTGCCAGCAGTTTTAAAGGCACGTACACAGATACGCAGTATTTT
>TRBD1|many|TRBJ2-1|TRBV4-3|14
CASSQDISGGKEFF
TGCGCCAGCAGCCAAGATATTTCAGGGGGCAAGGAGTTCTTC
>NA|many|TRBJ1-6|TRBV6-5|14
CASRLTGYNSPLHF
TGTGCCAGCAGACTGACAGGCTATAATTCACCCCTCCACTTT
>NA|many|TRBJ1-1|TRBV9|18
CASSVEGDVDAMNTEAFF
TGTGCCAGCAGCGTAGAGGGGGATGTTGACGCCATGAACACTGAAGCTTTCTTT
>NA|NA|TRBJ1-1|TRBV7-9|13
CASSPRPVPEAFF
TGTGCCAGCAGCCCCCGTCCAGTACCTGAAGCTTTCTTT
>TRBD2|many|TRBJ2-3|TRBV29-1|16
CSVEGPSGSVTDTQYF
TGCAGCGTTGAAGGTCCTAGCGGGAGCGTCACAGATACGCAGTATTTT
>NA|few|TRBJ1-1|TRBV7-9|13
CASSFFENTEAFF
TGTGCCAGCAGCTTTTTTGAAAACACTGAAGCTTTCTTT
>TRBD2|many|TRBJ2-3|TRBV7-6|15
CASSPGLPSTDTQYF
TGTGCCAGCAGCCCGGGACTACCGAGCACAGATACGCAGTATTTT
>NA|many|TRBJ2-4|TRBV4-3|17
CASSQSTGALAKNIQYF
TGCGCCAGCAGCCAGAGTACAGGCGCTCTAGCCAAAAACATTCAGTACTTC
>NA|many|TRBJ2-3|TRBV7-6|13
CASSLAPQNTQYF
TGTGCCAGCAGCTTAGCCCCACAGAATACGCAGTATTTT
>NA|many|TRBJ2-1|TRBV7-3|17
CASSLEHRPSAGNEQFF
TGTGCCAGCAGCTTAGAACATCGCCCTAGCGCGGGTAATGAGCAGTTCTTC
>TRBD1|many|TRBJ2-7|TRBV20-1|14
CSAEGQVPSYEQYF
TGCAGTGCAGAGGGACAGGTCCCTTCGTACGAGCAGTACTTC
>NA|many|TRBJ1-2|TRBV28|14
CASSRREYATGYTF
TGTGCCAGCAGCCGTCGAGAATATGCGACTGGCTACACCTTC
>NA|many|TRBJ2-7|TRBV6-5|12
CASSFGPYEQYF
TGTGCCAGCAGTTTCGGTCCCTACGAGCAGTACTTC
>TRBD2|NA|TRBJ2-1|TRBV13|16
CASSLQEREGYNEQFF
TGTGCCAGCAGCCTCCAGGAGCGGGAGGGCTACAATGAGCAGTTCTTC
>TRBD1|many|TRBJ2-7|TRBV27|16
CASSFLDRGPTYEQYF
TGTGCCAGCAGTTTCCTTGACAGGGGCCCAACCTACGAGCAGTACTTC